This T cell receptor (beta chain) was obtained from a study of T cell clonality in common variable immunodeficiency. This clone has a count of ten or more. Its antigen is as yet unknown. The DNA ends 3 residues before the CDR3 does, and the rest of the CDR3 is filled in from the germline J gene. Deletions cut 3 bases from V and 2 bases from J, with 8 bases between. The germline CDR1 and CDR2 sequences are DFQATT and SNEGSKA (reference sequence). The length of the CDR3 is 14 residues. Caucasian heritage predominated among both patients and controls. Heparinized whole blood, roughly 4.5 to 9 ml, came from each donor. Points from the study as a whole: Common variable immunodeficiency TCR beta sequences reportedly had fewer deletions and N-nucleotide insertions. T cell subpopulation sequencing would be needed to explain CVID clonality.

TCRdb keeps only in-frame clones here, not all; method: immunoSEQ multiplex PCR. The specimen has some 54,000 clones, none found just once. Sequenced input: peripheral blood mononuclear cells. The rearrangement joins TRBV20-1 to TRBJ2-6; the D gene is possibly TRBD2 (5 bases). The TCR originated in a person between 18 and 75 years old in good health. CDR3 sequence reads: CSARDWAGANVLTF. CDR3 DNA (partial): TGCAGTGCTAGGGACTGGGCTGGGGCCAACGTC.